This T cell receptor (beta chain) was documented in a study of response to subunit inactivated influenza vaccine. CDR3 length equals 14 residues. The V gene's germline CDR1 is SGHRS and CDR2 YFSETQ. The V end lost 2 bases, the J end lost 6 bases, and 14 bases lay between the germline ends. MiXCR was run by TCRdb on the RT-PCR reads, yielding one entry per CDR3 protein. The sample comprises about 570,000 distinct CDR3 sequences, 12% of which are singletons, and roughly 10% rests with the top ten. The specimen was PBMCs from blood, collected on the day of vaccination. The source is a man in his fifties or sixties who received an inactivated influenza vaccine. The chain links TRBV5-1 to TRBJ1-2, with a possible D match to TRBD1 (5 bases). CDR3 in amino acids: CASSLGTHGDGYTF. The CDR3 DNA sequence: TGCGCCAGCAGCTTAGGGACCCACGGCGATGGCTACACCTTC.